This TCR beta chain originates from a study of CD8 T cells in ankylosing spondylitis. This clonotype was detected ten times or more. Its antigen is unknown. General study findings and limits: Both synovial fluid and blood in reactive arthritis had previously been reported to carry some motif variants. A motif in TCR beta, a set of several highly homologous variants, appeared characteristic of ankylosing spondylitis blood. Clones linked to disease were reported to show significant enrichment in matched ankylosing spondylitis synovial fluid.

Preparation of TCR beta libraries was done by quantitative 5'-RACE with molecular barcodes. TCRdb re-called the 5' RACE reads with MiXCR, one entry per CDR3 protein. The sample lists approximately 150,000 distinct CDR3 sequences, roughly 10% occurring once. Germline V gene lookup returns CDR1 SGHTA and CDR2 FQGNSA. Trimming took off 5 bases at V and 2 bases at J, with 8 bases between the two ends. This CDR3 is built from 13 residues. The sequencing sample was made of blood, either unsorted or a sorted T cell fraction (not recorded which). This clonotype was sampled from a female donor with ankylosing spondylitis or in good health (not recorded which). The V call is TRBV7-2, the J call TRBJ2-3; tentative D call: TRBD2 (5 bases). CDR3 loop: CASSLDFTDTQYF. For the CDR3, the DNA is TGTGCCAGCAGCCTGGACTTCACAGATACGCAGTATTTT. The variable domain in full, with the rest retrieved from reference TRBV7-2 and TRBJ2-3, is GAGVSQSPSNKVTEKGKDVELRCDPISGHTALYWYRQSLGQGLEFLIYFQGNSAPDKSGLPSDRFSAERTGGSVSTLTIQRTQQEDSAVYLCASSLDFTDTQYFGPGTRLTVL.